The 7 T cell receptor beta chains in this list originate from one sample, sequenced in a study of cytomegalovirus exposure and HLA in healthy donors (dated by TCRdb to 2016 to 2017). The protocol used for the library was the immunoSEQ multiplex PCR assay. A mixture of 60 forward primers for TCR Vbeta segments and 13 reverse primers for TCR Jbeta segments was used in the multiplex PCR. Held by TCRdb, this immuneACCESS table contains in-frame sequences only and omits some clones. Under half of the omission traces to an unresolved V gene where checked; the cause of the rest is unknown. The sample records more than 200,000 clones, over 60% of which are singletons. The ten largest clonotypes hold 1.8% of the sample. Sequencing was performed on PBMCs. The receptors originated from a male donor in good health and CMV-seronegative.

The gene calls are TRBV5-4 and TRBJ2-3; weak D call: TRBD2 (5 bases). This CDR3 is built from 14 residues. The ends were cut back, 4 bases at V and 1 base at J, with 10 bases in the middle. CDR1 and CDR2 from the germline V gene are SGHNT and YYREEE (reference sequence). Here the CDR3 reads CASSGGLGTDTQYF. In DNA, the CDR3 is TGTGCCAGCAGCGGAGGACTCGGCACAGATACGCAGTATTTT.

This clone has just one count. This chain's CDR3 is CASSLPPGQLQETQYF. The CDR3 coding sequence is TGTGCCAGCAGTCTACCTCCGGGACAACTACAAGAGACCCAGTACTTC. The chain employs TRBV28 and TRBJ2-5, with a tentative D call TRBD1 (6 bases). V lost 5 bases to trimming and J lost 2 bases, with 18 bases between them. Germline V gene lookup returns CDR1 MDHEN and CDR2 SYDVKM. This CDR3 contains 16 residues.

The chain links TRBV5-6 to TRBJ2-7, with 10 bases aligning to TRBD1. The CDR3 loop spans 15 amino acids. From germline, CDR1 is SGHDT and CDR2 YYEEEE. J lost 2 bases, V lost 4 bases, and 6 bases had no gene match. CDR3 protein: CASSLKGQGPYEQYF. The DNA of the CDR3 is TGTGCCAGCAGCCTCAAGGGACAGGGGCCCTACGAGCAGTACTTC.

This sequence joins TRBV6-5 and TRBJ2-3; D not resolved. The CDR3 contains 11 residues. Trimming pared 11 bases from V and 1 base from J, leaving 7 bases between. Germline CDR1 reads MNHEY; CDR2 reads SVGAGI. In DNA form, the CDR3 reads TGTGCCGCTAGTGGCACAGATACGCAGTATTTT. Protein product: CAASGTDTQYF.

This clone showed up just once. The CDR3: CATTLDTTNYGYTF. DNA for the CDR3: TGTGCCACCACTTTGGACACCACTAACTATGGCTACACCTTC. V is TRBV6-5 and J is TRBJ1-2, with D perhaps matching TRBD1 (5 bases). The V end lost 10 bases, the J end lost 0 bases, and 15 bases lay between the germline ends. Germline V CDR1 and CDR2: MNHEY, SVGAGI. The CDR3 is 14 amino acids.

The CDR3 DNA is TGTGCCAGCAGCCCAGAGAGGCACTATGGCTACACCTTC. This sequence encodes CASSPERHYGYTF. This chain uses TRBV7-2 with TRBJ1-2; unclear D gene. This CDR3 has 13 amino acids. V lost 5 bases, J lost 3 bases, and 10 bases lay in between. Germline V gene sequence: CDR1 SGHTA, CDR2 FQGNSA.

The chain combines TRBV6-1 with TRBJ1-3; D remains unclear. The CDR3 totals 11 residues. V was shortened by 5 bases and J by 3 bases, with 2 bases between the two germline ends. Per the germline V gene, CDR1 is MNHNS and CDR2 is SASEGT. In nucleotides, the CDR3 is TGTGCCAGCAGTCTTGGAAACACCATATATTTT. It is translated as CASSLGNTIYF.